This T cell receptor (beta chain) was recorded in a study of Tregs in tolerant kidney transplant recipients. Germline CDR1 and CDR2: SNHLY and FYNNEI. CDR3 size: 15 residues. With 8 bases clipped from V and 5 bases from J, the junction kept 15 bases outside the gene matches. The repertoire was sequenced with immunoSEQ multiplex PCR; TCRdb's copy has only in-frame clones and lacks some. The data contain 20,000 to 25,000 clones, 81% of them singletons. Recipients received nonmyeloablative bone marrow transplants from related graft donors, with transient mixed chimerism. CD4+CD25+CD127- Tregs, CD4+CD25- non-Tregs, CD4 and CD8 cells were sorted.

This clonotype originated in a human patient who received a combined kidney and bone marrow transplant. The T cells may come from the graft donor. Sample: CD8+ T cells from blood (PBMCs), taken 6 months after the transplant. The V and J genes are TRBV2 and TRBJ2-7, with 7 bases that match TRBD1. The CDR3 loop is CASPRGPAVFHEQYF. CDR3 in DNA: TGTGCCAGCCCTAGGGGGCCGGCTGTTTTCCACGAGCAGTACTTC.